This T cell receptor (beta chain) was observed in a study of vaccination and CD4 T cells after COVID-19 (dated by TCRdb to 2021 to 2024). About the full investigation: SARS-CoV-2 positivity had been established in the convalescent patients by nasal swab PCR, and mild disease was recorded in some 10 of these patients and severe disease in one. The convalescent cohort included six males and four females, with two Hispanic individuals, seven Caucasians, two Asians and one multiracial person. Participants received two doses of either the Pfizer-BioNTech BNT162b2 vaccine (n=8) or the Moderna mRNA-1273 vaccine (n=2). Post-COVID blood samples from convalescent patients were collected a median of roughly 100 days after diagnosis, with a range of roughly 35 to 180 days. Post-vaccine blood samples were taken a median of roughly 75 days after the second vaccine dose, with a range of 14 to 241 days. For stimulating the cultures, overlapping spike peptide pools were used, derived from SARS-CoV-2 as well as from the common cold coronaviruses HCoV-NL63, HCoV-OC43 and HCoV-229E. As controls, cultures received a CEFX viral epitope pool (the positive control), an HIV-1 Nef peptide pool (the negative control), or no peptide at all. The spike-specific CD4+ TCR repertoire was compared before and after mRNA vaccination in under 11 COVID-19 convalescent patients and a few infection-naive healthy vaccine recipients.

From the cysteine up to the phenylalanine, the CDR3 has a length of 13 residues. The entry retains the CDR3 DNA only, 39 bases that are in frame from base 1. The junction carries 11 bases between V and J, which are trimmed by 0 bases and 9 bases respectively. CDR1 LNHNV and CDR2 YYDKDF were looked up in the germline V gene (reference sequence). Results and caveats for the whole study, not just this receptor: The study included relatively few convalescent patients and did not analyze early timepoints after natural infection. Among convalescent patients, a median about 86% of the SARS-CoV-2-reactive clones seen after vaccination appeared only after vaccination, which suggests priming specific to the vaccine. Of the vaccine-specific clones found in convalescent patients, nearly all (304 of 307) were mono-reactive for SARS-CoV-2 spike instead of being cross-reactive with common cold coronaviruses. Although the median number of SARS-CoV-2-reactive clonotypes went up from around 20 after infection to about 38 after vaccination, the increase was not significant.

What this sample's treatment or condition label stands for: roughly 10-day PBMC culture with coronavirus spike peptide pools or control peptides (ViraFEST assay). To expand antigen-specific T cells with peptide pools and then pick out the expanded clonotypes through TCR sequencing, the study relied on the ViraFEST assay. The positive SARS-CoV-2 PCR tests of the convalescent patients were dated from March to December 2020, before the Alpha, Beta and Delta variants emerged in the United States. Each well held 2.1 million or so PBMCs cultured in IMDM containing approximately 5% human AB serum and approximately 9.6 IU/ml IL-2, with around 9.7 ug/ml peptide pools added. Half of the culture medium was replaced with fresh IL-2-containing medium on days 3 and 7. Once the cells had been in culture for about 10 days, the EasySep CD4+ T cell isolation kit was used to isolate CD4+ T cells by negative selection. PBMCs were separated from whole blood using Ficoll-Paque Plus gradient centrifugation and then either used fresh or cryopreserved at -140C. Culture conditions were generally each tested in triplicate wells.

Libraries were prepared through PCR. TCR sequencing of DNA from cultured CD4+ T cells used the Oncomine TCR Beta short-read assay at the Johns Hopkins FTIC core. The QIAamp micro DNA kit was used to extract genomic DNA from the cultured CD4+ T cells. The Oncomine TCR Beta libraries from cultured CD4+ T cells were pooled using unique dual indexes and then sequenced on an Illumina iSeq 100. In the original analysis: Non-productive sequences were removed, and CDR3s not starting with C, not ending with F or W, or shorter than 7 amino acids were discarded. Antigen-specific clonotypes were identified with the MANAFEST web application by comparing peptide-stimulated wells with reference and other culture wells. Positive clones required FDR below 0.05, an odds ratio above 5, and productive frequency above 0.1% in at least two of three replicate wells. A clonotype counted as cross-reactive if it showed significant expansion both in the SARS-CoV-2 spike wells and in at least one common cold coronavirus spike condition. CDR3 homology was assessed with Levenshtein distances (stringdist) and unrooted phylogenetic trees (ape) in R version 3.6.1. The raw public data were reprocessed by TCRdb itself: fastp quality trimming at Q25, MiXCR clonotype calling, in-frame beta chains only. All rows with the same CDR3 protein become a single entry with the most common DNA and genes. Here the V and J calls rest on TCRdb's processing, not on the authors' analysis. In all, the sample holds roughly 8,600 distinct CDR3 sequences, and approximately 55% of those were seen once. The ten largest account for 35% to 55% of the sample.

This clonotype came up a few times. Which antigen it targets is not known. No base-level quality is on record; no much larger clone is a single base apart. This TCR was sampled from a human donor who had recovered from COVID-19. Recombination linked TRBV15 to TRBJ1-1, with the D gene call left open. Sequences were obtained from CD4+ T cells from blood, cultured in vitro. The bases read TGTGCCACCAGCAGAGATGAAAGGGAAAAAGCTTTCTTT. Its coded protein is CATSRDEREKAFF.